Shown below are 8 T cell receptor beta chains from a single sample sequenced in a study of regulatory T cells in long-lasting Graves disease. Time point specified: newly diagnosed GD, antithyroid drugs for less than 3 months. From PBMCs, RNA was extracted and then used to make the TCR library. Construction of TCR beta libraries relied on iRepertoire HTBI primers and on Arm-PCR targeting CDR3 regions. TCRdb reanalysed the multiplex PCR reads using MiXCR and keeps one entry per CDR3 protein. The sample lists a few hundred thousand distinct CDR3 sequences; about 17% were seen once. The sample also formed part of further work on T cells in Graves' hyperthyroidism and ophthalmopathy.

This sample comprised peripheral blood mononuclear cells (PBMCs), obtained at new diagnosis, from a patient treated with antithyroid drugs. Every receptor here comes from a woman between 18 and 29 years old with Graves disease.

The table lists this clonotype with many counts. V gene TRBV3-1 combines with J gene TRBJ1-1; D might be TRBD1 (6 bases). The ends were cut back, 4 bases at V and 2 bases at J, with 11 bases in the middle. There are 14 residues in the CDR3. The V gene's germline CDR1 is LGHDT and CDR2 YNNKEL (reference sequence). CDR3 bases: TGTGCCAGCAGCCCCCGGGGGGCAAACACTGAAGCTTTCTTT. Amino acid sequence: CASSPRGANTEAFF.

This chain connects TRBV18 to TRBJ1-5; D is unresolved. CDR1 is KGHSH and CDR2 is LQKENI in the germline V gene. This CDR3 is built from 14 residues. Trimming left V 1 base short and J 6 bases short, with 10 bases between. This CDR3 is CASSPRTDSQPQHF. CDR3 nucleotides: TGTGCCAGCTCACCACGAACAGATTCTCAGCCCCAGCATTTT.

This clonotype was recorded many times. V and J are TRBV18 and TRBJ1-1; 8 bases fit TRBD1. Trimming at V came to 6 bases and at J to 4 bases, leaving 4 bases not matched to a gene. Germline lookup yields CDR1 KGHSH and CDR2 LQKENI. The CDR3 is 13 residues long. The CDR3 sequence: CASSKGQGTEAFF. The CDR3 nucleotides read TGTGCCAGCTCTAAAGGACAGGGCACTGAAGCTTTCTTT.

This clonotype was picked up many times. The chain is built from TRBV28 and TRBJ2-3; D may be TRBD1 or TRBD2 (5 bases each). V was shortened by 1 base and J by 2 bases, with 10 bases between the two germline ends. Germline V CDR1 and CDR2: MDHEN, SYDVKM. This CDR3 region has 15 residues. The CDR3 region is CASSLSGTITDTQYF. Written as DNA, the CDR3 is TGTGCCAGCAGTTTATCCGGGACCATCACAGATACGCAGTATTTT.

This clonotype has more than one count but fewer than ten. The rearrangement joins TRBV6-5 to TRBJ1-6, with D perhaps matching TRBD1 (5 bases). Germline V gene data show CDR1 as MNHEY and CDR2 as SVGAGI. This CDR3 is 15 amino acids long. Between the trimmed V and J ends, which lost 1 base and 8 bases, there was a span of 12 bases. CDR3 residues: CASSYLGGTDSPLHF. The CDR3 nucleotides are TGTGCCAGCAGTTACTTGGGGGGAACGGATTCACCCCTCCACTTT.

In its sample, this clonotype was seen many times. The chain couples TRBV28 to TRBJ2-7; the match to TRBD1 covers 7 bases. The CDR3 is 15 residues long. Germline lookup yields CDR1 MDHEN and CDR2 SYDVKM. V was pared by 6 bases and J by 4 bases, with 12 bases of the junction left unmatched. In DNA form, the CDR3 reads TGTGCCAGCAGGGCTGGACAGGCCCCGTTTTACGAGCAGTACTTC. Residues: CASRAGQAPFYEQYF.

This chain joins TRBV5-1 and TRBJ2-6, with a tentative D call TRBD1 (5 bases). Germline values: CDR1 SGHRS, CDR2 YFSETQ. With 0 bases removed from V and 1 base from J, the gap between germline ends came to 11 bases. The CDR3 runs to 17 residues. This CDR3 reads CASSLGGLKSGANVLTF. The CDR3 DNA is TGCGCCAGCAGCTTGGGGGGCCTTAAATCTGGGGCCAACGTCCTGACTTTC.

There are a few counts of this clonotype. The chain uses TRBV4-1 and TRBJ2-7; 7 bases are shared with TRBD2. Germline lookup yields CDR1 MGHRA and CDR2 YSYEKL. The CDR3 is 15 residues long. The V gene end was trimmed by 1 base and the J gene end by 6 bases; junction bases not matched to a gene: 9. The CDR3 region has the DNA TGCGCCAGCAGCCAAGGGACTAGGTCGAGGGGCGAGCAGTACTTC. Protein: CASSQGTRSRGEQYF.